These 5 T cell receptor beta chains were all obtained from the same sample, sequenced in a study of blood T cells in healthy people across ages (dated by TCRdb to 2015 to 2017). Receptor libraries were prepared by 5' RACE. TCRdb names Illumina HiSeq 2500 as the instrument used. A second PCR of roughly 6 to 11 cycles was performed with a sample-barcoded 5' primer and a J-beta primer mix. In-frame beta chains were kept once TCRdb had trimmed the public reads at Q25 with fastp and called clones with MiXCR. Every entry covers one CDR3 protein and lists the most common genes and DNA from its rows. The sample contains over 1,500,000 distinct CDR3 sequences, 49% of them found a single time. Clones ranked in the top ten supply approximately 2.1% of the sample. The sequenced sample was blood. The receptors stem from a middle-aged woman in good health.

The sample holds a few counts of this clonotype. The chain employs TRBV6-6 and TRBJ2-7; TRBD1 matches 8 bases. Germline CDR1 is MNHNY and CDR2 is SVGAGI (reference sequence). Trimming took 6 bases from V and 3 from J; bases not matched to a gene: 10. CDR3 length: 15 residues. The CDR3 spells CASRPSGQGGYEQYF. In nucleotides, the CDR3 is TGTGCCAGCAGGCCCTCCGGACAGGGCGGCTACGAGCAGTACTTC.

The count of this clonotype is one. The chain couples TRBV11-2 to TRBJ2-1; 7 bases fit TRBD1. CDR3 length: 16 residues. Germline V CDR1 and CDR2: SGHAT, FQNNGV. V dropped 1 base and J dropped 5; count of bases not matched to a gene: 8. This CDR3 reads CASSLVGTAINNEQFF. CDR3 in DNA: TGTGCCAGCAGCTTAGTAGGGACAGCTATCAACAATGAGCAGTTCTTC.

V and J are TRBV12-3 or TRBV12-4 and TRBJ2-1; 9 nucleotides align to TRBD2. The ends lost 6 bases at V and 0 bases at J; junction bases unmatched: 6. This CDR3 is built from 16 residues. For the CDR3, the DNA is TGTGCCAGCAGACTACAAGCGGGGGGCTCCTACAATGAGCAGTTCTTC. This codes for CASRLQAGGSYNEQFF.

The chain uses TRBV25-1 and TRBJ2-3; 7 nucleotides align to TRBD1. Per germline, CDR1 MGHDK and CDR2 SYGVNS. The CDR3 has 15 amino acids. V lost 3 bases and J lost 0; bases outside the gene matches: 3. This CDR3 reads CASSDLTGSTDTQYF. The CDR3 coding sequence is TGTGCCAGCAGTGATTTGACAGGGAGCACAGATACGCAGTATTTT.

This clonotype was counted a few times. The J gene is TRBJ1-1, the V gene TRBV6-5; D remains unclear. The CDR3 length is 11 residues. Germline CDR1 is MNHEY and CDR2 is SVGAGI. Trimming cost V 5 bases and J 4 bases, with 5 bases left between them. The CDR3 spells CASSTPTEAFF. The CDR3 coding sequence is TGTGCCAGCAGTACCCCCACTGAAGCTTTCTTT.